This T cell receptor (beta chain) was recorded in a study of blood T cell repertoires in COVID-19. Repertoires were generated with immunoSEQ multiplex PCR, while TCRdb's copy carries only in-frame clones and drops some. Of more than 150,000 clones in the sample, about 85% were seen once. Sequenced input: PBMCs or T cells enriched from blood (not recorded which). The TCR was taken from a woman aged 45-65 years who had recovered from COVID-19.

The CDR3, as DNA: TGCGCCAGCACCCTGGGGGGGTCTGGAAACACCATATATTTT. Its protein is CASTLGGSGNTIYF. V and J are TRBV5-1 and TRBJ1-3; a weak D match, TRBD1 (5 bases). V was cut by 6 bases and J by 1 base, with 11 bases left in between. Germline lookup yields CDR1 SGHRS and CDR2 YFSETQ. The CDR3 covers 14 residues.